These T cell receptor beta chains were read from a single sample in a study of T-cell reconstitution after alpha-beta-depleted transplantation in children. MiXCR was run by TCRdb on the PCR reads, yielding one entry per CDR3 protein. The profile shows 530,000 or so distinct CDR3 sequences, approximately 30% of them singletons. The sequencing here drew on PBMCs, taken before TCRalphabeta/CD19-depleted stem cell transplant. All receptors come from a boy under two years old with Wiskott-Aldrich syndrome, due to receive a stem cell transplant. CDR3s include the opening cysteine and the closing phenylalanine or tryptophan. D genes are given only for firm matches.

J: TRBJ2-2
D: TRBD1
V: TRBV5-6
CDR3: CASREGQSTGELFF

J: TRBJ2-7
D: .
V: TRBV28
CDR3: CASSGGGEQYF

J: TRBJ1-2
D: TRBD1
V: TRBV5-5
CDR3: CASSLRAGTGYGYTF

J: TRBJ2-1
D: .
V: TRBV10-3
CDR3: CAISVTDHEQFF

J: TRBJ2-3
D: .
V: TRBV5-1
CDR3: CASRGVDRSTDTQYF

J: TRBJ2-3
D: .
V: TRBV7-3
CDR3: CASSSLKRANSADTQYF

J: TRBJ2-3
D: .
V: TRBV9
CDR3: CASSEVNLDTQYF

J: TRBJ2-2
D: TRBD1
V: TRBV5-1
CDR3: CASSGDRTRELFF

J: TRBJ1-1
D: .
V: TRBV14
CDR3: CASSQEKGRPLEAFF

J: TRBJ2-1
D: .
V: TRBV6-1
CDR3: CASGGVESNEQFF

J: TRBJ2-6
D: .
V: TRBV5-1
CDR3: CASSLGDGLGSGANVLTF

J: TRBJ2-7
D: .
V: TRBV7-2
CDR3: CASRTTGAGYEQYF

J: TRBJ2-2
D: TRBD2
V: TRBV19
CDR3: CASRGQREAVTGELFF

J: TRBJ2-5
D: TRBD1
V: TRBV25-1
CDR3: CASSKTGGNLPGQETQYF

J: TRBJ2-4
D: TRBD1
V: TRBV28
CDR3: CASRPTGGRAKNIQYF

J: TRBJ2-6
D: .
V: TRBV30
CDR3: CAWDRQRLSGANVLTF

J: TRBJ2-2
D: .
V: TRBV19
CDR3: CASSMPSVPRNTGELFF

J: TRBJ2-7
D: TRBD2
V: TRBV28
CDR3: CASTLSLAVSYEQYF

J: TRBJ1-1
D: .
V: TRBV4-2
CDR3: CARSVARNTEAFF

J: TRBJ2-2
D: .
V: TRBV20-1
CDR3: CSAREGPLGTGELFF

J: TRBJ1-2
D: .
V: TRBV20-1
CDR3: CSVQGGNYGYTF

J: TRBJ2-7
D: .
V: TRBV15
CDR3: CATSRDRSGQLYEQYF

J: TRBJ2-7
D: TRBD2
V: TRBV5-1
CDR3: CASSMRTSGSYEQYF

J: TRBJ2-7
D: .
V: TRBV7-2
CDR3: CASSLALGVGWGKQYF

J: TRBJ2-3
D: .
V: TRBV20-1
CDR3: CSARVGGRGPDTQYF

J: TRBJ1-2
D: .
V: TRBV7-2
CDR3: CASSLDFSNYGYTF

J: TRBJ2-1
D: .
V: TRBV20-1
CDR3: CSARQSKLQNEQFF

J: TRBJ2-1
D: .
V: TRBV5-1
CDR3: CASSLGLRVNSYNEQFF

J: TRBJ1-6
D: .
V: TRBV9
CDR3: CASSVGGIGADNSPLHF

J: TRBJ2-3
D: .
V: TRBV20-1
CDR3: CSAREQGKGTDTQYF

J: TRBJ2-3
D: TRBD2
V: TRBV27
CDR3: CASKALAGAFAQYF

J: TRBJ1-2
D: .
V: TRBV20-1
CDR3: CSARRTVGYGYTF

J: TRBJ2-1
D: TRBD2
V: TRBV12-3/TRBV12-4
CDR3: CASSLADSYNEQFF

J: TRBJ2-3
D: TRBD2
V: TRBV5-1
CDR3: CASSFSLAGGDTQYF

J: TRBJ1-1
D: .
V: TRBV20-1
CDR3: CSASRNKAFF